This T cell receptor beta chain was identified during a study of Graves' ophthalmopathy and Graves' hyperthyroidism. The authors amplified TCR beta CDR3 regions from RNA transcripts. First-round RT-PCR employed HTBI primers, with a second-round multiplex PCR after it. Each CDR3 protein gets one entry after TCRdb re-called the multiplex PCR reads with MiXCR. The table shows about 400,000 distinct CDR3 sequences, with around 17% occurring only once. This CDR3 spans 16 amino acids. The germline V gene encodes CDR1 SGDLS and CDR2 YYNGEE. V was shortened by 0 bases and J by 4 bases, with 13 bases between the two germline ends.

V usage is TRBV9 and J usage is TRBJ2-2, with a weak D call TRBD2 (6 bases). The receptor was isolated from a woman between 18 and 29 years old with Graves' ophthalmopathy. Material: peripheral blood. The CDR3 protein is CASSVDPQGGTGELFF. The CDR3 region has the DNA TGTGCCAGCAGCGTAGACCCCCAGGGAGGCACCGGGGAGCTGTTTTTT.